This T cell receptor (beta chain) was sequenced in a study of CD8+CD57+ T cells in acquired aplastic anemia. Germline loops: CDR1 ENHRY, CDR2 SYGVKD. V dropped 5 bases and J dropped 7; count of bases not matched to a gene: 3. The CDR3 length is 14 residues. The sequenced patients had an expansion of CD8+CD57+ cells seen by flow cytometry. Genomic DNA served as template for TCR beta VDJ and CDR3 profiling. TCRdb used MiXCR to reprocess the reads, holding one entry per CDR3 protein. This table has fewer than 200,000 distinct CDR3 sequences, approximately 48% appearing once. The sequenced material came from sorted CD4+, CD8+, or CD8+CD57+ T cells (not recorded which) from PBMCs. This clonotype was sampled from a human donor with aplastic anemia. The genes are TRBV10-3 and TRBJ1-4; 11 bases are a match to TRBD1. The DNA for the CDR3 is TGTGCCATCAGTCAAGGGACAGGGGGTGAAAAACTGTTTTTT. Translating gives CAISQGTGGEKLFF.